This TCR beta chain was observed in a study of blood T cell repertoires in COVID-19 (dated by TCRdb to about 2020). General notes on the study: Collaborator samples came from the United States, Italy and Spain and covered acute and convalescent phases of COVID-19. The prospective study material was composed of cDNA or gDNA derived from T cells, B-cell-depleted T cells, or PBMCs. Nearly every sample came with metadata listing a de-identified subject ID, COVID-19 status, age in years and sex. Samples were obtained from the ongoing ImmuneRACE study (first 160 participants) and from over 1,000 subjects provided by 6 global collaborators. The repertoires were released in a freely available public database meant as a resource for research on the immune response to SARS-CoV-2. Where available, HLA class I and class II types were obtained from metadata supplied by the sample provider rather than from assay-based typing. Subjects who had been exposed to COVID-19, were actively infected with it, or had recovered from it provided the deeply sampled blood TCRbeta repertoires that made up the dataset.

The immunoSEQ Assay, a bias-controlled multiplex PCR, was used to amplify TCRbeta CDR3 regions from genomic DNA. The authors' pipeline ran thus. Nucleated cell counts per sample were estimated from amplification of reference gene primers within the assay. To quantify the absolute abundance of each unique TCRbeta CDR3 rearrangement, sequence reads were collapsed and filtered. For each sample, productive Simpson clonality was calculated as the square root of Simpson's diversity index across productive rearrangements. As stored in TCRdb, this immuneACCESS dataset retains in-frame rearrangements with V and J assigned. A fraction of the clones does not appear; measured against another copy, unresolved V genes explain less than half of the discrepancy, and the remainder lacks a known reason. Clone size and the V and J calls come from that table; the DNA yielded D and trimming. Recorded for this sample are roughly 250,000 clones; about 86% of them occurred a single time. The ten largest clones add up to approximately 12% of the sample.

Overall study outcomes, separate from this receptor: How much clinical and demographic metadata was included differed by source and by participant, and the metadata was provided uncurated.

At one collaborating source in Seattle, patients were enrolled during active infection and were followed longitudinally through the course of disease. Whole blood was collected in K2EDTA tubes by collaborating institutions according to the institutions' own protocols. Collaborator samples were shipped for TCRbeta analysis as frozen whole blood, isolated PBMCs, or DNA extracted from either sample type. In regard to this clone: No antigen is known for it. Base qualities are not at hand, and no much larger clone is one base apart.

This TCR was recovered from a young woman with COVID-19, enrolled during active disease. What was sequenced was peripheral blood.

The sequenced DNA: TGTGCCAGCCGGCGAGCGGGTTCCAGTAACTATGGCTACACCTTC. Its translation reads: CASRRAGSSNYGYTF. The V and J genes are TRBV6-5 and TRBJ1-2; the D gene identity is not certain. V is reduced by 8 bases and J by 1 base, leaving a spacing of 17 bases between them. CDR3 length: 15 amino acids, cysteine to phenylalanine. Solely the CDR3 DNA is kept, with 45 bases framed from the first base. The germline V gene encodes CDR1 MNHEY and CDR2 SVGAGI.